The clone carrying this TCR beta chain has ten or more counts. This specimen comes from a study of T cells in Graves' hyperthyroidism and ophthalmopathy. At the level of the study: Before any treatment, at initial diagnosis, peripheral blood was collected.

RNA transcripts were the template for amplifying TCR beta CDR3 regions. A set of HTBI primers served as the primers for a first-round RT-PCR of the TCR CDR3. TCRdb reanalysed the multiplex PCR reads using MiXCR and keeps one entry per CDR3 protein. Among 550,000 to 700,000 distinct CDR3 sequences listed, roughly 15% were seen once. Germline V lookup: CDR1 MGHDK, CDR2 SYGVNS. The CDR3 covers 17 residues. J lost 2 bases, V lost 2 bases, and 8 bases had no gene match. The chain has TRBV25-1 and TRBJ1-2; TRBD1 matches at 10 bases. The sequenced material came from blood. The source is a middle-aged woman with Graves' ophthalmopathy. The DNA of the CDR3 is TGTGCCAGCAGTGAACCTGGGGCGACAGGGGGCAACTATGGCTACACCTTC. Translating gives CASSEPGATGGNYGYTF.